This T cell receptor (beta chain) emerged from a study of T cells in Graves' hyperthyroidism and ophthalmopathy. Trimming took 0 bases from V and 5 from J; bases not matched to a gene: 8. This CDR3 has 17 amino acids. General study results and limits: Also found in blood were most expanded thyroid clonotypes above 0.001.

Amplification targeted TCR beta CDR3 regions from RNA transcripts. First-round RT-PCR of the TCR CDR3 relied on the HTBI primer set. Using its own MiXCR run on the multiplex PCR reads, TCRdb lists one record per CDR3 protein. Among some 510,000 distinct CDR3 sequences, less than 25% were seen once, and the ten largest hold roughly 29%. This clonotype was counted only a few times. The antigen is not known. The receptor was derived from a man aged 18-30 years with Graves' hyperthyroidism. J is TRBJ2-2 and V is TRBV12-3 or TRBV12-4; 8 bases fit TRBD1. Sequencing was performed on blood. CDR3 coding DNA: TGTGCCAGCAGTTTAGCGAGAGGACAGGGTCGGACCGGGGAGCTGTTTTTT. Protein product: CASSLARGQGRTGELFF.